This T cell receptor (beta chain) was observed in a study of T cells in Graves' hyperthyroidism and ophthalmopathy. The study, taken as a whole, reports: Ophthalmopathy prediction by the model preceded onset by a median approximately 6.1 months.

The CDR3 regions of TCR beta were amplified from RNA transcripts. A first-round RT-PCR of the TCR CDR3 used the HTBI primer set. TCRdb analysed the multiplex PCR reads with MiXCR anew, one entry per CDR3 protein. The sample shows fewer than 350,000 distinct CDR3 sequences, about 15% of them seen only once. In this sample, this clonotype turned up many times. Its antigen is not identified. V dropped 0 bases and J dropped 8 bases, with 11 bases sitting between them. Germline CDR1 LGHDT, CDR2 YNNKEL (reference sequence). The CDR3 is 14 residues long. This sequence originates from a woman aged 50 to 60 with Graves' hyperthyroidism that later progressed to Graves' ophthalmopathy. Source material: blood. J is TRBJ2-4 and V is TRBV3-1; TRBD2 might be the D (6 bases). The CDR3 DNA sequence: TGTGCCAGCAGCCAAGACCCCTCTAGCGACATTCAGTACTTC. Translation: CASSQDPSSDIQYF.